The T cell receptor beta chain described here comes from a study of Ad26.COV2.S vaccination and SARS-CoV-2 variants (dated by TCRdb to the early 2020s). Looking at the study overall: Donors in the vaccine arm were drawn from COV1001, a phase I-IIa trial of Ad26.COV2.S in healthy adults that was multicentre, randomized, double-blind and placebo-controlled. Trial participants were randomized into five groups of five: low-dose or high-dose Ad26.COV2.S given once or twice, or placebo on both occasions. A total of roughly 32 samples were included in the TCR-sequenced set, comprising roughly 19 Ad26.COV2.S vaccine recipients, 5 placebo recipients and 8 SARS-CoV-2 convalescent individuals. TCRbeta repertoire sequencing served as the tool for gauging how specific and how broad the SARS-CoV-2-reactive T cell receptors were following Ad26.COV2.S vaccination. Dosing of Ad26.COV2.S was intramuscular, at either 5x10^10 or 1x10^11 viral particles, delivered as one shot or as two shots spaced 56 days apart. Blinding of investigators to trial group allocation was maintained during experiments and outcome assessment. Study-wide conclusions, independent of this receptor: Compared with placebo recipients, Ad26.COV2.S recipients showed higher spike-specific TCR breadth (P = 0.0014). Comparing responses between vaccine doses or regimens was not something the study was powered to do. After vaccination, spike-specific CD8+ and CD4+ T cell responses were reported to show substantial breadth. Vaccine and placebo recipients had comparable non-spike TCR breadth, which fits with the vaccine containing only spike. The authors noted that the TCR breadth and depth analyses may have underestimated total T cell responses.

From the cysteine up to the phenylalanine, the CDR3 has a length of 13 residues. The sequence is cut down to CDR3 DNA, 39 bases in frame from base 1. As encoded in the germline V gene, CDR1 is KGHSH while CDR2 is LQKENI. V was cut back by 4 bases and J by 6 bases, leaving a gap of 10 bases between them. What this sample's treatment or condition label stands for: around 19 received Ad26.COV2.S at low or high dose, single or two shots; roughly 5 received placebo; per-sample allocation not given. Repertoires of vaccine and placebo recipients were sequenced from samples taken on day 63 after the first injection. Between 29 July and 7 August 2020, Cohort 1b enrolled 20 to 30 adults aged 18-55 years at one site in Boston, USA. As a vaccine, Ad26.COV2.S was a replication-incompetent adenovirus type 26 vector that expressed a prefusion-stabilized SARS-CoV-2 spike protein derived from the original Wuhan strain.

On this clone itself: The antigen it recognizes is unknown. Nothing much larger sits one base from this clone, and base qualities are not available.

TCRbeta CDR3 regions were sequenced with the immunoSEQ Assay. After extraction, genomic DNA underwent amplification by bias-controlled multiplex PCR, followed by high-throughput sequencing. In the source study's methods: Collapsing and filtering of sequences were performed to quantify the absolute abundance of each unique TCRbeta CDR3 region. T cell fraction was estimated by normalizing TCRbeta template counts to usable DNA, with usable DNA measured through amplification of reference genes found in all nucleated cells. Repertoire TCRs were annotated as SARS-CoV-2-specific by exact matching of V gene, CDR3 amino acid sequence and J gene to a known reactive TCR set. The reference SARS-CoV-2 TCR set came from MIRA and was filtered for enrichment in COVID-19-positive ImmuneCODE repertoires, removing public or cross-reactive TCRs. Based on the MIRA antigens, annotated TCRs were further analysed at the level of specific ORF or position within ORF. Breadth was defined as annotated unique rearrangements over total unique productive rearrangements; depth was the summed frequency of those rearrangements. Two-sided Wilcoxon rank-sum tests were applied when comparing TCR breadth between groups. TCRdb's version of the immuneACCESS table is confined to in-frame rearrangements and falls short of the full clone set. An unresolved V gene accounts for under half of the shortfall where checked; the remainder is of unknown origin. V and J calls plus clone size are reproduced from that table; the DNA served to infer D and trimming. The table for this sample lists some 520,000 clones; about 83% of them were counted only once. The biggest ten clones account for 9.5% to 15% of the sample.

The sample was peripheral blood, taken in a trial of Ad26.COV2.S vaccine versus placebo. The receptor was derived from a person between 18 and 65 years old who received the Ad26.COV2.S COVID-19 vaccine or a placebo. This receptor chain uses TRBV18 and TRBJ1-5; TRBD1 is a possible D gene, resting on 5 matching bases. This receptor carries the CDR3 CASSLQGGQPQHF. The bases are TGTGCCAGCTCACTTCAGGGTGGTCAGCCCCAGCATTTT.